This is a list of T cell receptor beta chains from one sample in a study of Graves' ophthalmopathy and Graves' hyperthyroidism. TCRdb re-derived calls from the multiplex PCR reads in MiXCR, one entry per CDR3 protein. The sample gives roughly 500,000 distinct CDR3 sequences, approximately 15% of which show up once; 8% to 10% is in the top ten. The sequencing input was blood. The receptors derive from a woman aged 30 to 39 with Graves' ophthalmopathy. Both conserved end residues are part of each CDR3. The D gene is left open where the match is weak. Only some rows state a clone size, as once, few, many or a class for expanded clones.

CDR3aa: CASSPSGTEQYEQYF
CDR3nt: TGTGCCAGCAGCCCATCCGGGACAGAACAATACGAGCAGTACTTC
d_gene: TRBD1
abundance: .
j_gene: TRBJ2-7
v_gene: TRBV13

CDR3aa: CASSSGAWRSSYEKYF
CDR3nt: TGTGCCAGCAGTTCCGGGGCGTGGAGGAGCTCCTACGAGAAGTACTTC
d_gene: .
abundance: .
j_gene: TRBJ2-1
v_gene: TRBV28

CDR3aa: CSARDGTAAYNSPLHF
CDR3nt: TGCAGTGCTAGAGATGGGACAGCGGCATATAATTCACCCCTCCACTTT
d_gene: TRBD1
abundance: many
j_gene: TRBJ1-6
v_gene: TRBV20-1

CDR3aa: CASSVDRGGKNIQYF
CDR3nt: TGTGCCAGCAGCGTAGACAGGGGGGGCAAAAACATTCAGTACTTC
d_gene: .
abundance: few
j_gene: TRBJ2-4
v_gene: TRBV9

CDR3aa: CASTGLLNSPLHF
CDR3nt: TGTGCCAGCACCGGACTTCTAAATTCACCCCTCCACTTT
d_gene: .
abundance: .
j_gene: TRBJ1-6
v_gene: TRBV14

CDR3aa: CASSFVQGPWKQYF
CDR3nt: TGTGCCAGCAGTTTTGTTCAGGGGCCTTGGAAGCAGTACTTC
d_gene: .
abundance: many
j_gene: TRBJ2-7
v_gene: TRBV12-3/TRBV12-4

CDR3aa: CASSFVKGAKAFF
CDR3nt: TGTGCCAGCAGTTTTGTGAAGGGGGCGAAAGCTTTCTTT
d_gene: TRBD1
abundance: many
j_gene: TRBJ1-1
v_gene: TRBV28

CDR3aa: CASSKSGTGTGELFF
CDR3nt: TGTGCCAGCAGCAAATCCGGGACAGGCACCGGGGAGCTGTTTTTT
d_gene: TRBD1
abundance: many
j_gene: TRBJ2-2
v_gene: TRBV6-1

CDR3aa: CASNPPRGPNSGNTIYF
CDR3nt: TGTGCCAGCAACCCACCCAGGGGTCCAAACTCTGGAAACACCATATATTTT
d_gene: .
abundance: many
j_gene: TRBJ1-3
v_gene: TRBV12-3/TRBV12-4

CDR3aa: CATSRPNRVSQETQYF
CDR3nt: TGTGCCACCAGCAGACCAAACAGGGTTTCCCAAGAGACCCAGTACTTC
d_gene: .
abundance: .
j_gene: TRBJ2-5
v_gene: TRBV15

CDR3aa: CASRAWNTEAFF
CDR3nt: TGTGCCAGCCGAGCTTGGAACACAGAAGCTTTCTTT
d_gene: .
abundance: many
j_gene: TRBJ1-1
v_gene: TRBV5-8

CDR3aa: CATSDSGTSYEQYF
CDR3nt: TGTGCCACCAGTGATTCGGGAACCTCCTACGAGCAGTACTTC
d_gene: .
abundance: many
j_gene: TRBJ2-7
v_gene: TRBV24-1

CDR3aa: CATSRDLSETGYTF
CDR3nt: TGTGCCACCAGCAGAGATCTGTCTGAGACGGGCTACACCTTC
d_gene: .
abundance: many
j_gene: TRBJ1-2
v_gene: TRBV15

CDR3aa: CASYAGSGGNQPQHF
CDR3nt: TGTGCCAGCTACGCAGGGAGTGGGGGCAATCAGCCCCAGCATTTT
d_gene: .
abundance: .
j_gene: TRBJ1-5
v_gene: TRBV6-1

CDR3aa: CASSSDKNTEAFF
CDR3nt: TGTGCCAGCAGCTCCGATAAAAACACTGAAGCTTTCTTT
d_gene: .
abundance: many
j_gene: TRBJ1-1
v_gene: TRBV13

CDR3aa: CASSSVGRGYTEAFF
CDR3nt: TGTGCCAGCAGCTCGGTGGGCCGGGGGTACACTGAAGCTTTCTTT
d_gene: .
abundance: many
j_gene: TRBJ1-1
v_gene: TRBV7-9

CDR3aa: CASRQDGNYGYTF
CDR3nt: TGTGCCAGCAGGCAAGACGGGAACTATGGCTACACCTTC
d_gene: .
abundance: many
j_gene: TRBJ1-2
v_gene: TRBV6-5

CDR3aa: CATSRRDSPNQPQHF
CDR3nt: TGTGCCACCAGCAGGAGGGACAGTCCCAATCAGCCCCAGCATTTT
d_gene: TRBD1
abundance: many
j_gene: TRBJ1-5
v_gene: TRBV15

CDR3aa: CASSYGQDGYEQYF
CDR3nt: TGTGCCAGCAGTTACGGACAGGACGGCTACGAGCAGTACTTC
d_gene: TRBD1
abundance: many
j_gene: TRBJ2-7
v_gene: TRBV12-3/TRBV12-4

CDR3aa: CASSYRGAGYTF
CDR3nt: TGTGCCAGCAGCTACAGGGGGGCGGGCTACACCTTC
d_gene: TRBD1
abundance: .
j_gene: TRBJ1-2
v_gene: TRBV3-1

CDR3aa: CASSLAGGGNTEAFF
CDR3nt: TGTGCCAGCAGCTTAGCGGGGGGTGGGAACACTGAAGCTTTCTTT
d_gene: .
abundance: many
j_gene: TRBJ1-1
v_gene: TRBV7-6

CDR3aa: CASRGLAGEFSTDTQYF
CDR3nt: TGTGCCAGCAGGGGACTAGCGGGAGAATTCAGCACAGATACGCAGTATTTT
d_gene: TRBD2
abundance: .
j_gene: TRBJ2-3
v_gene: TRBV27

CDR3aa: CASSVAPGASNQPQHF
CDR3nt: TGCGCCAGCAGCGTGGCACCCGGGGCTAGCAATCAGCCCCAGCATTTT
d_gene: .
abundance: many
j_gene: TRBJ1-5
v_gene: TRBV5-1

CDR3aa: CASTLYRGGAGNQPQHF
CDR3nt: TGTGCCAGTACCCTGTATCGGGGAGGGGCGGGCAATCAGCCCCAGCATTTT
d_gene: .
abundance: many
j_gene: TRBJ1-5
v_gene: TRBV19

CDR3aa: CASSLMDGRGQETQYF
CDR3nt: TGTGCCAGCAGTTTGATGGATGGCAGGGGGCAAGAGACCCAGTACTTC
d_gene: TRBD1
abundance: many
j_gene: TRBJ2-5
v_gene: TRBV12-3/TRBV12-4

CDR3aa: CASSLDTGGLETQYF
CDR3nt: TGCGCCAGCAGCTTGGATACGGGGGGGCTTGAGACCCAGTACTTC
d_gene: TRBD2
abundance: many
j_gene: TRBJ2-5
v_gene: TRBV5-1

CDR3aa: CASTPRRISPLHF
CDR3nt: TGTGCCAGTACGCCAAGACGAATTTCACCCCTCCACTTT
d_gene: .
abundance: .
j_gene: TRBJ1-6
v_gene: TRBV6-1

CDR3aa: CSAPRDRGSQETQYF
CDR3nt: TGCAGTGCTCCCAGGGACAGGGGATCCCAAGAGACCCAGTACTTC
d_gene: TRBD1
abundance: many
j_gene: TRBJ2-5
v_gene: TRBV20-1

CDR3aa: CASRIPSQETQYF
CDR3nt: TGTGCCAGCAGAATCCCAAGCCAAGAGACCCAGTACTTC
d_gene: .
abundance: many
j_gene: TRBJ2-5
v_gene: TRBV12-3/TRBV12-4

CDR3aa: CASRDTGMNTEAFF
CDR3nt: TGCGCCAGCAGGGACACAGGGATGAACACTGAAGCTTTCTTT
d_gene: .
abundance: .
j_gene: TRBJ1-1
v_gene: TRBV4-1

CDR3aa: CASSLAGGVYEQYF
CDR3nt: TGTGCCAGCAGCTTAGCAGGGGGGGTTTACGAGCAGTACTTC
d_gene: .
abundance: many
j_gene: TRBJ2-7
v_gene: TRBV7-6

CDR3aa: CASSSTGGRSFNYGYTF
CDR3nt: TGTGCCAGCAGTTCTACAGGGGGCCGGTCGTTTAACTATGGCTACACCTTC
d_gene: TRBD1
abundance: .
j_gene: TRBJ1-2
v_gene: TRBV6-2/TRBV6-3

CDR3aa: CAWKGNSNQPQHF
CDR3nt: TGTGCCTGGAAGGGCAACAGCAATCAGCCCCAGCATTTT
d_gene: .
abundance: few
j_gene: TRBJ1-5
v_gene: TRBV30

CDR3aa: CASSYFGTYYEQYF
CDR3nt: TGTGCCAGCAGTTACTTCGGGACTTACTACGAGCAGTACTTC
d_gene: .
abundance: .
j_gene: TRBJ2-7
v_gene: TRBV6-5

CDR3aa: CASSLGLAGGPLDIQYF
CDR3nt: TGTGCCAGCAGTTTAGGACTAGCGGGAGGGCCATTAGACATTCAGTACTTC
d_gene: TRBD2
abundance: many
j_gene: TRBJ2-4
v_gene: TRBV28

CDR3aa: CASSKDRARYEQYF
CDR3nt: TGTGCCAGCAGTAAGGACAGGGCGCGGTACGAGCAGTACTTC
d_gene: TRBD1
abundance: many
j_gene: TRBJ2-7
v_gene: TRBV12-3/TRBV12-4

CDR3aa: CASSQLTGDTEAFF
CDR3nt: TGCGCCAGCAGCCAACTTACAGGGGACACTGAAGCTTTCTTT
d_gene: TRBD1
abundance: many
j_gene: TRBJ1-1
v_gene: TRBV5-1

CDR3aa: CASSLGQPETNSPLHF
CDR3nt: TGTGCCAGCAGTCTAGGACAGCCCGAAACGAATTCACCCCTCCACTTT
d_gene: .
abundance: .
j_gene: TRBJ1-6
v_gene: TRBV12-3/TRBV12-4

CDR3aa: CASSSSGTGGNSPLHF
CDR3nt: TGTGCCAGCAGCTCCTCCGGGACAGGAGGGAATTCACCCCTCCACTTT
d_gene: TRBD1
abundance: .
j_gene: TRBJ1-6
v_gene: TRBV13

CDR3aa: CASSFGQGSSFF
CDR3nt: .
d_gene: .
abundance: many
j_gene: TRBJ1-1
v_gene: TRBV5-1

CDR3aa: CASSPLSGTSRGGTEAFF
CDR3nt: TGTGCCAGCAGTCCTTTATCCGGGACGTCCAGGGGTGGGACTGAAGCTTTCTTT
d_gene: .
abundance: few
j_gene: TRBJ1-1
v_gene: TRBV6-4

CDR3aa: CAWRRIGKNIQYF
CDR3nt: TGTGCCTGGAGGCGGATTGGGAAAAACATTCAGTACTTC
d_gene: .
abundance: few
j_gene: TRBJ2-4
v_gene: TRBV30

CDR3aa: CASSQEGSGRAREQYF
CDR3nt: TGCGCCAGCAGCCAAGAAGGCAGCGGGAGGGCCCGAGAGCAGTACTTC
d_gene: TRBD2
abundance: .
j_gene: TRBJ2-7
v_gene: TRBV12-3/TRBV12-4

CDR3aa: CAWSDRGGQPQHF
CDR3nt: TGTGCCTGGTCGGACAGGGGAGGTCAGCCCCAGCATTTT
d_gene: TRBD1
abundance: .
j_gene: TRBJ1-5
v_gene: TRBV30

CDR3aa: CASSLGGPAGGLSGELFF
CDR3nt: TGTGCCAGCAGTTTGGGCGGTCCAGCGGGGGGGTTATCCGGGGAGCTGTTTTTT
d_gene: TRBD2
abundance: many
j_gene: TRBJ2-2
v_gene: TRBV27

CDR3aa: CASSYSTIRMNTEAFF
CDR3nt: TGTGCCAGCAGTTACTCGACGATCCGTATGAACACTGAAGCTTTCTTT
d_gene: .
abundance: many
j_gene: TRBJ1-1
v_gene: TRBV6-2/TRBV6-3

CDR3aa: CASSYGQVEDSPLHF
CDR3nt: TGTGCCAGCAGTTACGGGCAGGTGGAGGATTCACCCCTCCACTTT
d_gene: .
abundance: many
j_gene: TRBJ1-6
v_gene: TRBV6-5

CDR3aa: CASRNLGGAGGYTF
CDR3nt: TGTGCCAGCAGGAACCTGGGGGGAGCAGGTGGCTACACCTTC
d_gene: .
abundance: many
j_gene: TRBJ1-2
v_gene: TRBV6-1

CDR3aa: CASSLARRQRANQPQHF
CDR3nt: TGTGCCAGCAGCTTAGCTCGGAGACAGAGGGCCAATCAGCCCCAGCATTTT
d_gene: .
abundance: .
j_gene: TRBJ1-5
v_gene: TRBV7-8

CDR3aa: CASSFGTGGSPLHF
CDR3nt: TGTGCCAGCAGTTTTGGGACAGGCGGTTCACCCCTCCACTTT
d_gene: TRBD1
abundance: many
j_gene: TRBJ1-6
v_gene: TRBV25-1

CDR3aa: CAVVKGTEAFF
CDR3nt: TGTGCCGTGGTTAAGGGCACTGAAGCTTTCTTT
d_gene: .
abundance: many
j_gene: TRBJ1-1
v_gene: TRBV6-5

CDR3aa: CASSRPGRGAYEQYF
CDR3nt: TGTGCCAGCAGTCGACCGGGACGGGGGGCCTACGAGCAGTACTTC
d_gene: TRBD2
abundance: many
j_gene: TRBJ2-7
v_gene: TRBV28